Only a few counts were recorded for the clone carrying this TCR beta chain. The antigen is unknown. Germline V gives CDR1 SGHTA, CDR2 FQGNSA. The CDR3 extends over 18 amino acids. J was trimmed by 4 bases and V by 5 bases; bases with no gene match: 14. This entry comes from a study of T-cell memory formation after mild COVID-19. Study results and limitations: CM and EM subsets held most contracting CD4+ clones; EMRA held CD8+ ones. Detection of some responders pre-infection suggested pre-existing cross-reactive memory T cells participated.

TCRdb analysed the 5' RACE reads with MiXCR anew, one entry per CDR3 protein. The sample yields hundreds of thousands of distinct CDR3 sequences, around a sixth seen once. The clonotype comes from an adult woman who had mild COVID-19 (a few samples of this study predate the infection). Cell type and time point are not known. The sequencing sample was made of PBMCs or a T cell subset sorted from them (not recorded which). V and J are TRBV7-2 and TRBJ2-1; 10 bases agree with TRBD2. CDR3 residues: CASSTEGGLAGVYNEQFF. CDR3 sequence (DNA): TGTGCCAGCAGCACCGAAGGGGGGCTAGCGGGGGTGTACAATGAGCAGTTCTTC.